This T cell receptor beta chain comes out of a study of cytotoxic CD8 clonotypes in ibrutinib-treated CLL (TCRdb year 2021). For the study in its entirety: In this cohort, 15 or so patients were treatment-naive and 11 to 12 were relapsed/refractory, while under 18 had unmutated IGHV. Of the approximately 86 people in the trial, roughly 27 had longitudinal samples available. On average, each sample had some 250,000 productive templates and under 95,000 productive rearrangements. Response samples were obtained after a median of 12 months of treatment, with a range of roughly 6 to 36 months. Partial responses were observed in 24 patients and complete responses in 2; after a median follow-up of 68 months, remission was maintained in approximately 15 patients and progression was observed in roughly twelve. Every remission and progressive disease sample was obtained while ibrutinib was still being received by the patients. Cryopreserved peripheral blood mononuclear cells were collected before treatment, at response, and at either disease progression or sustained remission. The paper as a whole reports these results and caveats: Sampling times were not matched between sustained-remission and progressing patients, and lymph node repertoires were not studied. Public clonotypes were found to be uncommon and were observed to contract or remain stable during treatment; the increase in clonality was shown to reflect expansion of private clonotypes at ibrutinib response. Clonality rose at ibrutinib response, remained stable during sustained remission, and dropped back toward baseline at progression. At baseline, clonality was higher than in age-matched healthy donors and showed a strong correlation with circulating CD8+ T-cell counts.

For TCR beta library preparation, roughly 2.1 micrograms of genomic DNA were isolated from cryopreserved PBMCs. Longitudinal blood samples from CLL patients on ibrutinib monotherapy were analyzed using high-throughput TCR beta sequencing. The patients took part in an open-label, single-center phase 2 trial of ibrutinib monotherapy. V trim: 5 bases; J trim: 2 bases; unmatched bases: 11. The CDR3 runs 18 residues from the cysteine to the phenylalanine. Kept here is only the CDR3 DNA, which spans 54 bases and is read in frame from base 1. The germline V gene provides CDR1 SGHVS and CDR2 FQNEAQ. Each clonotype received, on average, approximately 9.9x coverage in deep resolution sequencing performed on a MiSeq, where the target depth lay between 1 in 1 million and 1 in 200,000 T cells. The immunoSEQ hsTCRB Kit was used to generate the TCR beta libraries. As for how the authors treated the data: Data were analyzed with ImmunoSEQ Data Assistant and ImmunoSEQ Analyzer, with V, D and J genes assigned per IMGT definitions. Clonality, which ranges from 0 to 1, was calculated by subtracting the normalized Shannon entropy of productive rearrangement frequencies from one. Public clonotype analysis was restricted to overrepresented clonotypes comprising at least 0.05% of each patient's repertoire. Roughly 13 age-matched healthy donor repertoires from immuneACCESS were used as controls for clonality. The table comes from immuneACCESS by way of TCRdb, which keeps in-frame sequences with V and J called. Part of the clones is missing from these tables; in studies checked, under half for an unresolved V gene and the rest for unknown reasons. The DNA gave D and trimming, while V, J and clone size come from that table. This sample is represented by roughly 330,000 clones; roughly 67% of them were singletons. Jointly, the top ten make up about 5.9% of the sample.

About this clone itself: The target of this receptor is not known. Base-call qualities are not available, and no considerably larger clone is one nucleotide away.

The V and J segments used are TRBV7-8 and TRBJ2-5; 13 of the junction bases match TRBD2. The TCR was taken from a human donor with chronic lymphocytic leukemia. Sequences were derived from PBMCs, sampled after 36 months of ibrutinib treatment. The base sequence is TGTGCCAGCAGCCGTGACCGGACTAGCGGGAGTTGGCAAGAGACCCAGTACTTC. The resulting protein is CASSRDRTSGSWQETQYF.